This entry lists 5 T cell receptor beta chains sequenced from one sample in a study of shared clonotypes between healthy human individuals. This table comes from immunoSEQ multiplex PCR, and its TCRdb copy is limited to in-frame clones, with some not included. The data hold approximately 1,500,000 clones, with 95% to 99% observed a single time. Sequencing was done on a sample of naive CD4+ T cells sorted from blood. Subset in this sample: CD45RA+ positively selected. Source of these receptors: a man aged 30 to 45 in good health.

The chain is built from TRBV30 and TRBJ1-3, with a weak D call TRBD1 (5 bases). The CDR3 consists of 13 residues. V shed 4 bases and J shed 4 bases, with 11 bases lying between them. The germline gives CDR1 GTSNPN, CDR2 SVGIG (reference sequence). This CDR3 reads CAWTSGQGNTIYF. CDR3 coding DNA: TGTGCCTGGACGTCTGGACAAGGAAACACCATATATTTT. The complete variable domain, with remaining parts taken from reference TRBV30 and TRBJ1-3, reads SQTIHQWPATLVQPVGSPLSLECTVEGTSNPNLYWYRQAAGRGLQLLFYSVGIGQISSEVPQNLSASRPQDRQFILSSKKLLLSDSGFYLCAWTSGQGNTIYFGEGSWLTVV.

The chain employs TRBV9 and TRBJ2-2; TRBD2 is a possible D gene (6 bases). This CDR3 region has 15 residues. Germline V gene sequence: CDR1 SGDLS, CDR2 YYNGEE. Trimming took 3 bases from V and 6 from J, leaving 15 bases between them. DNA for the CDR3: TGTGCCAGCAGCGGTCCGGGAGAATGGTCCGGGGAGCTGTTTTTT. As protein: CASSGPGEWSGELFF.

V is TRBV7-9 and J is TRBJ1-5, with D possibly being TRBD1 (5 bases). Germline CDR1 and CDR2: SEHNR and FQNEAQ (reference sequence). Trimming left V 1 base short and J 7 bases short, with 14 bases between. The CDR3 has 15 amino acids. DNA for the CDR3: TGTGCCAGCAGCTTAGGTGCAGGGTTGGGGCAGCCCCAGCATTTT. Translated, it gives CASSLGAGLGQPQHF.

The chain carries TRBV28 and TRBJ2-1; a weak D match, TRBD1 (5 bases). Between the trimmed V and J ends, which lost 6 bases and 5 bases, there was a span of 11 bases. The germline V gene has CDR1 MDHEN and CDR2 SYDVKM. The CDR3 consists of 13 residues. DNA of the CDR3: TGTGCCAGCAGGGCAGGGATCGACAATGAGCAGTTCTTC. This encodes CASRAGIDNEQFF.

This sequence joins TRBV28 and TRBJ2-7; 8 nucleotides line up with TRBD1. The CDR3 has 16 amino acids. Germline CDR1 reads MDHEN; CDR2 reads SYDVKM. V was clipped by 2 bases and J by 3 bases; unmatched bases: 9. The CDR3 reads CASSLPGGTGDYEQYF. Written as DNA, the CDR3 is TGTGCCAGCAGTTTACCAGGAGGGACAGGAGACTACGAGCAGTACTTC.